This note documents a single TCR beta chain sequence. J gave up 4 bases and V 6 bases, and 7 bases lay outside the gene matches. CDR3 size: 14 residues. Germline CDR1 SEHNR, CDR2 FQNEAQ (reference sequence). Investigators reverse transcribed all isolated RNA, so they sequenced expressed TCRB transcripts. The table came from immunoSEQ multiplex PCR; TCRdb's copy has only in-frame clones and leaves some out. The data hold more than 130,000 clones, with 6.9% observed a single time. This sample is drawn from a study of beta chain features in type 1 diabetes. This clonotype originated in a young woman in good health. Specimen: central memory CD4+ T cells from blood. The chain carries TRBV7-9 and TRBJ1-2; 8 nucleotides match TRBD1. The CDR3 DNA follows: TGTGCCAGCAGTCAACAGGGGGTAGGCTATGGCTACACCTTC. Protein product: CASSQQGVGYGYTF.